This T cell receptor beta chain came from a study of T cell responses to AZD1222 COVID-19 vaccine. V was clipped by 6 bases and J by 4 bases; unmatched bases: 8. Germline assignment: CDR1 MNHEY and CDR2 SVGAGI. The CDR3 length is 15 residues. Assay used: immunoSEQ multiplex PCR; TCRdb lists only in-frame clones, some missing. The table lists around 120,000 clones, about nine tenths of them singletons. The sequences come from peripheral blood, collected on day 0 of AZD1222 vaccination. The sequence came from an adult in good health. This chain links TRBV6-5 with TRBJ1-2; the match to TRBD1 covers 10 bases. CDR3 sequence (DNA): TGTGCCAGCAGAACCGACAGGGGGCGAGGCTATGGCTACACCTTC. This gives the protein CASRTDRGRGYGYTF.